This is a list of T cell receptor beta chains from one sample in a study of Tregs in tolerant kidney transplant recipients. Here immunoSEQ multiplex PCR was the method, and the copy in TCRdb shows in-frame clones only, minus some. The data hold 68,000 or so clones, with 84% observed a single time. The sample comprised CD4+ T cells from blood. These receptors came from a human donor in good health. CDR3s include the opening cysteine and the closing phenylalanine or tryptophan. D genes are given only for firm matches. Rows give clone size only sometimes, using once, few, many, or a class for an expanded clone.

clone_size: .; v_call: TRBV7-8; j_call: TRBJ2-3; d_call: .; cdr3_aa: CASSLKYGDEYQDTQYF; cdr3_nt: TGTGCCAGCAGCTTAAAGTACGGGGACGAATACCAAGATACGCAGTATTTT
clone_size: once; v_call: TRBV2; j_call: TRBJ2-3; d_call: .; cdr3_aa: CASIWVGNTQYF; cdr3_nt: TGTGCCAGCATATGGGTCGGGAATACGCAGTATTTT
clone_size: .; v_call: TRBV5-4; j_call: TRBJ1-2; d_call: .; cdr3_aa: CASSSDSWGYTF; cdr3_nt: TGTGCCAGCAGCTCTGATAGCTGGGGCTACACCTTC
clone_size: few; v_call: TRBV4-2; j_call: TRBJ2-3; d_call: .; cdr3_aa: CASSRNRATDTQYF; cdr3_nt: TGTGCCAGCAGCCGCAACAGAGCCACAGATACGCAGTATTTT
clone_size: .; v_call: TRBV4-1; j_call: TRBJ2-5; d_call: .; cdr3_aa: CASSTQGGRVTLETQYF; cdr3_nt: TGCGCCAGCAGCACCCAGGGGGGGCGGGTTACTCTAGAGACCCAGTACTTC
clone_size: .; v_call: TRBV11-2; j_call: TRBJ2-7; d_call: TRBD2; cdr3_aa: CASSLRKTGTSGNRGEQYF; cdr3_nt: TGTGCCAGCAGCTTGCGGAAGACCGGGACTAGCGGGAATCGTGGCGAGCAGTACTTC
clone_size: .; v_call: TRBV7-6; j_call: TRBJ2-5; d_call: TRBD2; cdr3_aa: CASSLWGGETQYF; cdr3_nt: TGTGCCAGCAGCTTGTGGGGGGGAGAGACCCAGTACTTC
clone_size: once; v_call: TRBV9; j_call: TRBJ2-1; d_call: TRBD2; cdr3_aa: CASSVASGGDNEQFF; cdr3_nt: TGTGCCAGCAGCGTAGCCAGCGGGGGGGACAATGAGCAGTTCTTC
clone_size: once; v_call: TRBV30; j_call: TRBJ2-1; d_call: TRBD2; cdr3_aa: CAWGLAGGYNEQFF; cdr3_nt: TGTGCCTGGGGTCTAGCGGGGGGGTACAATGAGCAGTTCTTC
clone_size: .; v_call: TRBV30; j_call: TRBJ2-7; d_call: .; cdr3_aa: CAWTTSYEQYF; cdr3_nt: TGTGCCTGGACGACCTCCTACGAGCAGTACTTC
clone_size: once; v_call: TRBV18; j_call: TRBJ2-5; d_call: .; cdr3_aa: CASSAEQETQYF; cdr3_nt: TGTGCCAGCTCAGCTGAGCAAGAGACCCAGTACTTC